The TCR beta chain described here comes from a study of blood T cell repertoires in COVID-19. Trimming pared 5 bases from V and 0 bases from J, leaving 16 bases between. CDR1 SGHTA and CDR2 FQGNSA come from the germline V gene. The CDR3 extends over 16 amino acids. Per the original methods: Amplification of reference gene primers was used by the study to estimate nucleated cell counts. The repertoire was sequenced with immunoSEQ multiplex PCR; TCRdb's copy has only in-frame clones and lacks some. V and J calls plus clone size are reproduced from that table; the DNA served to infer D and trimming. Among some 72,000 clones listed, 80% to 90% were seen once.

Sequenced sample: peripheral blood. This chain uses TRBV7-2 with TRBJ2-5; D might be TRBD2 (5 bases). The source is a man aged 45-60 years with active COVID-19. The CDR3 coding sequence is TGTGCCAGCAGCGCCGTGGCGGGCTACTACCAAGAGACCCAGTACTTC. Protein sequence: CASSAVAGYYQETQYF.